This passage covers 2 T cell receptor beta chains from one sample sequenced in a study of response to subunit inactivated influenza vaccine. TCRdb independently ran MiXCR on the RT-PCR reads; one entry per CDR3 protein. This sample has hundreds of thousands of distinct CDR3 sequences, with about 15% found just once. The source material was PBMCs from blood, sampled 14 to 15 days before vaccination. These receptors were collected from a man in his forties or fifties who received an inactivated influenza vaccine.

This clonotype was recorded many times. The CDR3 sequence: CASSYGQTVPSTDTQYF. The CDR3, as DNA: TGTGCCAGCAGTTACGGTCAGACGGTTCCTAGCACAGATACGCAGTATTTT. This rearrangement joins TRBV6-5 to TRBJ2-3; no clear D gene. With 2 bases removed from V and 0 bases from J, the gap between germline ends came to 15 bases. The CDR3 length is 17 residues. CDR1 and CDR2 (germline): MNHEY, SVGAGI.

The chain combines TRBV7-2 with TRBJ2-5, with 10 bases lining up with TRBD1. The trim removed 8 bases at V and 2 bases at J, leaving 5 bases unmatched. The CDR3 consists of 14 residues. Per the germline V gene, CDR1 is SGHTA and CDR2 is FQGNSA. CDR3 protein: CASRDRGYQETQYF. Written as DNA, the CDR3 is TGTGCCAGCCGGGACAGGGGCTATCAAGAGACCCAGTACTTC.